The 26 T cell receptor beta chains presented below share a single source sample, sequenced in a study of blood T cell repertoires in COVID-19. The assay was immunoSEQ multiplex PCR, and TCRdb's table has in-frame clones only and misses some. The sample lists more than 200,000 clones, 65% to 85% occurring once. Material for sequencing was peripheral blood. Receptor source: a man aged 35-49 years with acute or convalescent COVID-19.

CDR3 region: CASSPRYSSDRPIYNEQFF. The CDR3 DNA is TGTGCCAGCAGCCCCCGGTATAGTTCCGACAGGCCGATTTACAATGAGCAGTTCTTC. The rearrangement uses TRBV5-5 and TRBJ2-1, with D possibly matching TRBD1 (6 bases). The length of the CDR3 is 19 residues. Trimming took off 4 bases at V and 4 bases at J, with 27 bases between the two ends. Germline loops: CDR1 SGHKS, CDR2 YYEKEE (reference sequence).

This clone was seen just once. V usage is TRBV5-4 and J usage is TRBJ2-5; D may be TRBD2 (6 bases). This CDR3 contains 17 residues. The V gene lost 0 bases and the J gene lost 4 bases, with 19 bases spanning the gap. Germline V gene sequence: CDR1 SGHNT, CDR2 YYREEE (reference sequence). The CDR3 loop reads CASSLAPDGRSRETQYF. CDR3 coding DNA: TGTGCCAGCAGCTTGGCCCCCGACGGGAGATCCCGAGAGACCCAGTACTTC.

The rearrangement joins TRBV18 to TRBJ1-1; no definite D call. CDR3 length: 12 amino acids. The germline V and J ends were trimmed by 3 bases and 4 bases, with 6 bases remaining between them. CDR1 and CDR2 from the germline V gene are KGHSH and LQKENI. CDR3 region: CASSPGSTEAFF. The CDR3 DNA reads TGTGCCAGCTCACCGGGGAGCACTGAAGCTTTCTTT.

This clone was observed a few times. The chain employs TRBV5-6 and TRBJ2-2, with a possible D match to TRBD1 (5 bases). V shed 0 bases and J shed 9 bases, with 12 bases lying between them. The germline CDR1 and CDR2 sequences are SGHDT and YYEEEE. The CDR3 has 14 amino acids. CDR3 in DNA: TGTGCCAGCAGCTTGGTGGCAGGGCGGAGGGAGCTGTTTTTT. This translates into CASSLVAGRRELFF.

The chain couples TRBV9 to TRBJ1-2, with TRBD1 matching over 7 bases. V trimming: 0 bases; J trimming: 8 bases; junction bases outside the gene matches: 7. This CDR3 has 14 amino acids. CDR1 is SGDLS and CDR2 is YYNGEE in the germline V gene. CDR3 DNA: TGTGCCAGCAGCGTAGGCCAGGGGGACGGGGGCTACACCTTC. Residues: CASSVGQGDGGYTF.

This chain links TRBV19 with TRBJ2-5, with 8 positions matching TRBD2. CDR3 length: 15 amino acids. J gave up 5 bases and V 3 bases, and 8 bases lay outside the gene matches. Germline values: CDR1 LNHDA, CDR2 SQIVND (reference sequence). Here the CDR3 DNA reads TGTGCCAGTAGTATGGGTAGCGGGACCGGGGAGACCCAGTACTTC. Amino acid sequence: CASSMGSGTGETQYF.

The chain has TRBV10-1 and TRBJ2-3, with TRBD2 matching 14 bases. CDR1 and CDR2 (germline): WNHNN, SYGVQD (reference sequence). V lost 3 bases and J lost 4; bases outside the gene matches: 3. The CDR3 runs 16 residues. Here the CDR3 reads CASSDPGLAGADTQYF. In nucleotides, the CDR3 is TGCGCCAGCAGTGACCCGGGACTAGCGGGAGCAGATACGCAGTATTTT.

This clone was found once. V is TRBV19 and J is TRBJ1-2; D might be TRBD1 (5 bases). CDR1 LNHDA and CDR2 SQIVND come from the germline V gene (reference sequence). This CDR3 spans 16 amino acids. Trimming cost V 5 bases and J 7 bases, with 23 bases left between them. The CDR3 loop reads CASSDRRDSSSGGYTF. The CDR3 coding sequence is TGTGCCAGTAGTGATAGGCGGGACTCCTCCTCAGGTGGCTACACCTTC.

This chain connects TRBV6-5 to TRBJ1-6, with 8 bases matching TRBD1. This CDR3 has 13 amino acids. After removal of 6 bases from V and 7 bases from J, the junction contained 2 bases not matched to a gene. Looked up from germline, CDR1 is MNHEY and CDR2 is SVGAGI. CDR3 coding DNA: TGTGCCAGCAGAAGACAGGGGAATTCACCCCTCCACTTT. Protein: CASRRQGNSPLHF.

This sequence joins TRBV5-1 and TRBJ1-1; D is perhaps TRBD1 (5 bases). Germline V gene data show CDR1 as SGHRS and CDR2 as YFSETQ. Trimming pared 3 bases from V and 5 bases from J, leaving 14 bases between. This CDR3 comprises 14 residues. The CDR3 spells CASSSGRGGTEAFF. CDR3 DNA: TGCGCCAGCAGCTCGGGACGGGGAGGGACTGAAGCTTTCTTT.

The sample holds a few counts of this clone. The V and J genes are TRBV19 and TRBJ1-5, with D perhaps TRBD1 (6 bases). Trimming took 6 bases from V and 0 from J, leaving 12 bases between them. The CDR3 has 15 amino acids. Germline V gene data show CDR1 as LNHDA and CDR2 as SQIVND (reference sequence). The CDR3 sequence is CASRPDRNSNQPQHF. In DNA form, the CDR3 reads TGTGCCAGTAGACCGGACAGAAATAGCAATCAGCCCCAGCATTTT.

This sequence joins TRBV19 and TRBJ1-1; D unresolved. Germline values: CDR1 LNHDA, CDR2 SQIVND (reference sequence). Trimming stripped 1 base from V and 5 bases from J, with 11 bases between. There are 14 residues in the CDR3. The CDR3 reads CASSIGVEGTEAFF. DNA of the CDR3: TGTGCCAGTAGTATAGGGGTAGAGGGTACTGAAGCTTTCTTT. The full variable domain, with the rest looked up from reference TRBV19 and TRBJ1-1, is DGGITQSPKYLFRKEGQNVTLSCEQNLNHDAMYWYRQDPGQGLRLIYYSQIVNDFQKGDIAEGYSVSREKKESFPLTVTSAQKNPTAFYLCASSIGVEGTEAFFGQGTRLTVV.

This sequence joins TRBV18 and TRBJ2-1; a possible D gene is TRBD2 (6 bases). Trimming shortened V by 5 bases and J by 3 bases, and 8 bases separated the two germline ends. This CDR3 spans 13 amino acids. Germline CDR1 reads KGHSH; CDR2 reads LQKENI. The CDR3 DNA is TGTGCCAGCTCAACGGGACTCTACAATGAGCAGTTCTTC. It yields the protein CASSTGLYNEQFF. The full variable domain, rest sourced from reference TRBV18 and TRBJ2-1, is NAGVMQNPRHLVRRRGQEARLRCSPMKGHSHVYWYRQLPEEGLKFMVYLQKENIIDESGMPKERFSAEFPKEGPSILRIQQVVRGDSAAYFCASSTGLYNEQFFGPGTRLTVL.

The chain links TRBV2 to TRBJ1-5; tentatively, D is TRBD1 (5 bases). Trimming pared 1 base from V and 2 bases from J, leaving 9 bases between. CDR3 size: 15 residues. Germline lookup yields CDR1 SNHLY and CDR2 FYNNEI. CDR3 sequence reads: CASSEDEGGNQPQHF. In nucleotides, the CDR3 is TGTGCCAGCAGTGAAGACGAAGGGGGCAATCAGCCCCAGCATTTT.

The CDR3 DNA follows: TGCAGCGTTGAGTGGGCCTATGGCTACACCTTC. Translating gives CSVEWAYGYTF. The rearrangement joins TRBV29-1 to TRBJ1-2; the D is unclear. V lost 3 bases, J lost 4 bases, and 6 bases lay in between. CDR1 and CDR2 (germline): SQVTM, ANQGSEA. This CDR3 is built from 11 residues.

The chain employs TRBV12-3 or TRBV12-4 and TRBJ2-7; D unclear. The CDR3 totals 13 residues. V lost 4 bases and J 3 bases, leaving 10 bases between the germline ends. The chain's CDR3 is CASSSLSGYEQYF. CDR3 coding DNA: TGTGCCAGCAGTTCCCTTTCGGGCTACGAGCAGTACTTC.

The chain recombines TRBV14 with TRBJ2-2, with 7 bases aligning to TRBD1. After removal of 6 bases from V and 4 bases from J, the junction contained 5 bases not matched to a gene. Germline assignment: CDR1 SGHDN and CDR2 FVKESK. The CDR3 is 14 residues long. The CDR3 sequence is CASRRDRVTGELFF. CDR3 coding DNA: TGTGCCAGCAGGCGCGACAGGGTCACCGGGGAGCTGTTTTTT.

This rearrangement joins TRBV9 to TRBJ1-3; a weak D match, TRBD1 (6 bases). The CDR3 is made up of 14 amino acids. The ends were cut back, 3 bases at V and 2 bases at J, with 9 bases in the middle. In germline, CDR1 is SGDLS, CDR2 YYNGEE. This chain's CDR3 is CASSAQGPGNTIYF. CDR3 sequence (DNA): TGTGCCAGCAGCGCACAGGGCCCTGGAAACACCATATATTTT. Supplemented by reference TRBV9 and TRBJ1-3, the full variable domain reads DSGVTQTPKHLITATGQRVTLRCSPRSGDLSVYWYQQSLDQGLQFLIQYYNGEERAKGNILERFSAQQFPDLHSELNLSSLELGDSALYFCASSAQGPGNTIYFGEGSWLTVV.

The rearrangement links TRBV3-1 (or the pseudogene TRBV3-2) to TRBJ1-2; 7 bases line up with TRBD1. The CDR3 consists of 15 residues. CDR1 LGHDT and CDR2 YNNKEL come from the germline V gene (reference sequence). V shed 4 bases and J 4 bases; nucleotides not matched to a gene: 9. The CDR3 region has the DNA TGTGCCAGCAGCCCGAATCCAGGGGGAGGCTATGGCTACACCTTC. Its protein product is CASSPNPGGGYGYTF.

The chain recombines TRBV7-9 with TRBJ1-4, with D perhaps matching TRBD1 (5 bases). There are 14 residues in the CDR3. V was trimmed by 1 base and J by 8 bases, leaving 11 bases between them. Germline V gives CDR1 SEHNR, CDR2 FQNEAQ (reference sequence). Here the CDR3 DNA reads TGTGCCAGCAGCTTAGGGGGAGGGGAGGAAAAACTGTTTTTT. This sequence encodes CASSLGGGEEKLFF.

The J gene is TRBJ2-1, the V gene TRBV14, with 9 bases identical to TRBD2. The ends lost 9 bases at V and 10 bases at J; junction bases unmatched: 10. Per germline, CDR1 SGHDN and CDR2 FVKESK. The CDR3 covers 13 residues. CDR3 DNA sequence: TGTGCCAGTAGGGTCCAGCGGGAGGACGAGCAGTTCTTC. Protein: CASRVQREDEQFF.

The V call is TRBV6-5, the J call TRBJ2-6; TRBD2 might be the D (5 bases). Per the germline V gene, CDR1 is MNHEY and CDR2 is SVGAGI. V lost 2 bases and J 0 bases, leaving 8 bases between the germline ends. The CDR3 loop spans 16 amino acids. In nucleotides, the CDR3 is TGTGCCAGCAGTTACGTTCGGGGCTCTGGGGCCAACGTCCTGACTTTC. It encodes CASSYVRGSGANVLTF.

The CDR3 DNA follows: TGTGCCAGCAGCCAATGGGCGAACTACGAGCAGTACTTC. It specifies CASSQWANYEQYF. V gene TRBV4-2 combines with J gene TRBJ2-7, with D unclear. Trimming removed 2 bases at V and 3 bases at J, with 8 bases between. This CDR3 contains 13 residues. Germline loops: CDR1 LGHNA, CDR2 YNFKEQ.

The V call is TRBV5-4, the J call TRBJ1-2, with TRBD1 matching 10 bases. V gave up 0 bases and J gave up 4 bases; unmatched junction bases: 9. CDR1 is SGHNT and CDR2 is YYREEE in the germline V gene (reference sequence). The CDR3 loop spans 17 amino acids. DNA for the CDR3: TGTGCCAGCAGCTTGGGAGAGACAGGGGGCAGTTCCTATGGCTACACCTTC. It translates to CASSLGETGGSSYGYTF.

This clone was observed a single time. The rearrangement links TRBV7-8 to TRBJ1-4, with a weak D call TRBD1 (6 bases). V dropped 5 bases and J dropped 6 bases, with 16 bases sitting between them. The CDR3 is 15 amino acids. The germline CDR1 and CDR2 sequences are SGHVS and FQNEAQ. In DNA form, the CDR3 reads TGTGCCAGCAGCCACTCAAGGGGGGGGTATGAAAAACTGTTTTTT. Its protein is CASSHSRGGYEKLFF. Variable domain in full (rest from reference TRBV7-8 and TRBJ1-4): GAGVSQSPRYKVAKRGQDVALRCDPISGHVSLFWYQQALGQGPEFLTYFQNEAQLDKSGLPSDRFFAERPEGSVSTLKIQRTQQEDSAVYLCASSHSRGGYEKLFFGSGTQLSVL.

The chain joins TRBV19 to TRBJ2-2, with TRBD2 as a possible D gene (7 bases). Trimming left V 4 bases short and J 1 base short, with 13 bases between. Germline assignment: CDR1 LNHDA and CDR2 SQIVND (reference sequence). This CDR3 is built from 16 residues. The CDR3 is CASSRGASGNTGELFF. The CDR3 region has the DNA TGTGCCAGTAGTAGGGGGGCTAGCGGGAACACCGGGGAGCTGTTTTTT.